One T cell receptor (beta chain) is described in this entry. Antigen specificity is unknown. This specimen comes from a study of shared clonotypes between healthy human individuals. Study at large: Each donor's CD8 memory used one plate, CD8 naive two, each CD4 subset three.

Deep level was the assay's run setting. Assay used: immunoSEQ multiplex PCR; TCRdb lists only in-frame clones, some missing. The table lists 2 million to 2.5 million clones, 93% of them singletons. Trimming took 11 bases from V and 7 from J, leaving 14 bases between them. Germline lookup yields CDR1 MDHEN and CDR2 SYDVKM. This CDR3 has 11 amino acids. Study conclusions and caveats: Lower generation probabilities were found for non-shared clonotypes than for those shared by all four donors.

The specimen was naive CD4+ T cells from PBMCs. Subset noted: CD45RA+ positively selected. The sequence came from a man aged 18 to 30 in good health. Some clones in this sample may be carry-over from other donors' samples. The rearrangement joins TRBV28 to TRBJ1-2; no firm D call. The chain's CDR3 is CASNTRAGYTF. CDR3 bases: TGTGCCTCCAACACAAGAGCTGGCTACACCTTC.